A single sample gave rise to the 20 T cell receptor beta chains below, sequenced in a study of blood T cell repertoires in COVID-19. Repertoires were generated with immunoSEQ multiplex PCR, while TCRdb's copy carries only in-frame clones and drops some. The data contain 120,000 to 150,000 clones, approximately 87% of them seen just once; the ten biggest clones take up roughly 1.2%. The sequencing sample was made of PBMCs or T cells enriched from blood (not recorded which). The receptors derive from a woman aged 25 to 39 with acute COVID-19.

The gene calls are TRBV6-8 and TRBJ2-7, with D perhaps matching TRBD1 (6 bases). Trimming cost V 8 bases and J 1 base, with 18 bases left between them. Germline loops: CDR1 MNHGY, CDR2 SAAAGT. The CDR3 contains 15 residues. CDR3 bases: TGTGCCAGCCCGCTAACAGGGCCGTCGTCCTACGAGCAGTACTTC. It codes for CASPLTGPSSYEQYF.

This chain uses TRBV2 with TRBJ2-3; TRBD2 aligns across 8 bases. This CDR3 region has 15 residues. The trim removed 8 bases at V and 5 bases at J, leaving 12 bases unmatched. The germline V gene has CDR1 SNHLY and CDR2 FYNNEI. The CDR3 DNA reads TGTGCCAGCGATACTCGGGGGGGCCTAGGAGATACGCAGTATTTT. Translating gives CASDTRGGLGDTQYF.

The chain carries TRBV24-1 and TRBJ2-2; 7 nucleotides agree with TRBD1. Germline V lookup: CDR1 KGHDR, CDR2 SFDVKD. V lost 8 bases, J lost 7 bases, and 12 bases stayed unmatched. The CDR3 is 15 amino acids. The CDR3 region is CATMWGQGDHGELFF. CDR3 in DNA: TGTGCCACCATGTGGGGGCAGGGGGACCACGGGGAGCTGTTTTTT.

The chain uses TRBV27 and TRBJ2-3, with unresolved D. Germline CDR1 MNHEY, CDR2 SMNVEV (reference sequence). V was shortened by 4 bases and J by 1 base, with 3 bases between the two germline ends. This CDR3 has 12 amino acids. The CDR3 nucleotides read TGTGCCAGCAGTTCAGGCACAGATACGCAGTATTTT. As protein: CASSSGTDTQYF.

This rearrangement joins TRBV18 to TRBJ1-2; 10 nucleotides agree with TRBD1. V trimming: 3 bases; J trimming: 3 bases; junction bases outside the gene matches: 4. Germline assignment: CDR1 KGHSH and CDR2 LQKENI. The length of the CDR3 is 15 residues. Here the CDR3 reads CASSPATGGDYGYTF. The CDR3 nucleotides read TGTGCCAGCTCACCGGCGACAGGGGGCGACTATGGCTACACCTTC.

This chain links TRBV9 with TRBJ2-2, with D perhaps matching TRBD2 (5 bases). In germline, CDR1 is SGDLS, CDR2 YYNGEE. This CDR3 is built from 16 residues. Trimming shortened V by 0 bases and J by 6 bases, and 15 bases separated the two germline ends. The CDR3 here is CASSVDPSPGAGELFF. CDR3 nucleotides: TGTGCCAGCAGCGTAGATCCGAGCCCCGGGGCCGGGGAGCTGTTTTTT. The full variable domain, its missing parts supplied by reference TRBV9 and TRBJ2-2, is DSGVTQTPKHLITATGQRVTLRCSPRSGDLSVYWYQQSLDQGLQFLIQYYNGEERAKGNILERFSAQQFPDLHSELNLSSLELGDSALYFCASSVDPSPGAGELFFGEGSRLTVL.

The rearrangement joins TRBV4-1 to TRBJ2-1, with D perhaps TRBD2 (6 bases). The germline V and J ends were trimmed by 0 bases and 9 bases, with 24 bases remaining between them. CDR3 length equals 18 residues. From germline, CDR1 is MGHRA and CDR2 YSYEKL. In DNA, the CDR3 is TGCGCCAGCAGCCAAGAGGGTCCGGAGGCGGAGGGGTACGGTGAGCAGTTCTTC. Amino acid sequence: CASSQEGPEAEGYGEQFF.

This sequence joins TRBV11-3 and TRBJ2-3, with 10 bases aligning to TRBD1. V was pared by 4 bases and J by 8 bases, with 9 bases of the junction left unmatched. Germline CDR1 SGHNT, CDR2 YENEEA. The CDR3 has 15 residues. In DNA, the CDR3 is TGTGCCAGCAGCTACCGGGACAGGGGATCGGGTACGCAGTATTTT. It encodes CASSYRDRGSGTQYF. The full variable domain, rest sourced from reference TRBV11-3 and TRBJ2-3, is EAGVVQSPRYKIIEKKQPVAFWCNPISGHNTLYWYLQNLGQGPELLIRYENEEAVDDSQLPKDRFSAERLKGVDSTLKIQPAELGDSAVYLCASSYRDRGSGTQYFGPGTRLTVL.

The chain carries TRBV4-1 and TRBJ1-3; tentative D call: TRBD1 (5 bases). Trimming stripped 0 bases from V and 0 bases from J, with 9 bases between. This CDR3 has 16 amino acids. Germline V CDR1 and CDR2: MGHRA, YSYEKL. The CDR3 is CASSQERRGSGNTIYF. The CDR3 DNA reads TGCGCCAGCAGCCAAGAACGAAGGGGCTCTGGAAACACCATATATTTT.

The chain is built from TRBV30 and TRBJ1-1, with 9 positions matching TRBD1. The germline V gene encodes CDR1 GTSNPN and CDR2 SVGIG (reference sequence). The CDR3 totals 15 residues. The V and J ends lost 5 bases and 6 bases, in that order; junction bases with no gene match: 13. This chain's CDR3 is CAWDAPPGQGPEAFF. The CDR3 DNA sequence: TGTGCCTGGGACGCTCCACCGGGACAGGGACCTGAAGCTTTCTTT. Filled out from reference TRBV30 and TRBJ1-1, the complete variable domain reads SQTIHQWPATLVQPVGSPLSLECTVEGTSNPNLYWYRQAAGRGLQLLFYSVGIGQISSEVPQNLSASRPQDRQFILSSKKLLLSDSGFYLCAWDAPPGQGPEAFFGQGTRLTVV.

The chain recombines TRBV7-2 with TRBJ2-5; 7 positions match TRBD2. CDR3 length equals 13 residues. V shed 7 bases, J shed 1 base, and the junction held 3 bases outside the gene matches. Germline CDR1 and CDR2: SGHTA and FQGNSA. In DNA form, the CDR3 reads TGTGCCAGCACGCGGGGGTCCCAAGAGACCCAGTACTTC. Encoded protein: CASTRGSQETQYF.

This chain joins TRBV11-2 and TRBJ1-2; 7 nucleotides agree with TRBD1. J gave up 5 bases and V 0 bases, and 6 bases lay outside the gene matches. The CDR3 runs 15 residues. Per germline, CDR1 SGHAT and CDR2 FQNNGV. The CDR3: CASSLDPRGFYGYTF. The CDR3 coding sequence is TGTGCCAGCAGCTTAGACCCCAGGGGGTTTTATGGCTACACCTTC.

This clone was counted only a few times. The chain recombines TRBV11-2 with TRBJ2-3; D is unresolved. Germline loops: CDR1 SGHAT, CDR2 FQNNGV. Trimming cost V 1 base and J 6 bases, with 5 bases left between them. The CDR3 loop spans 12 amino acids. The CDR3 sequence is CASSLVMDTQYF. The CDR3 DNA reads TGTGCCAGCAGCTTAGTTATGGATACGCAGTATTTT.

The chain links TRBV28 to TRBJ1-1; 8 bases map to TRBD1. V lost 1 base, J lost 1 base, and 5 bases stayed unmatched. Germline V CDR1 and CDR2: MDHEN, SYDVKM. CDR3 length: 16 residues. CDR3 DNA sequence: TGTGCCAGCAGTTTATCGGCGACAGGGGAGAACACTGAAGCTTTCTTT. Amino acid sequence: CASSLSATGENTEAFF. Supplemented by reference TRBV28 and TRBJ1-1, the full variable domain reads DVKVTQSSRYLVKRTGEKVFLECVQDMDHENMFWYRQDPGLGLRLIYFSYDVKMKEKGDIPEGYSVSREKKERFSLILESASTNQTSMYLCASSLSATGENTEAFFGQGTRLTVV.

The V call is TRBV2, the J call TRBJ1-4; TRBD1 matches 11 bases. The V and J ends lost 3 bases and 6 bases, in that order; junction bases with no gene match: 0. The CDR3 is made up of 14 amino acids. Per germline, CDR1 SNHLY and CDR2 FYNNEI. CDR3 in DNA: TGTGCCAGCAGTGAGGACAGGGGGCATGAAAAACTGTTTTTT. Translation: CASSEDRGHEKLFF.

This clone occurred once. The genes are TRBV7-9 and TRBJ1-2; D is possibly TRBD1 (6 bases). V lost 5 bases to trimming and J lost 8 bases, with 21 bases between them. The CDR3 consists of 15 residues. Germline CDR1 reads SEHNR; CDR2 reads FQNEAQ (reference sequence). CDR3 DNA sequence: TGTGCCAGCAGCCCCGGGTTAGGGACAACTATGGGCTACACCTTC. This gives the protein CASSPGLGTTMGYTF.

V gene TRBV7-3 combines with J gene TRBJ2-6, with 8 bases matching TRBD1. The trim removed 4 bases at V and 1 base at J, leaving 3 bases unmatched. The CDR3 consists of 16 residues. The germline V gene has CDR1 SGHTA and CDR2 FQGTGA. Written as DNA, the CDR3 is TGTGCCAGCAGCTGGGGACAGGCTTCTGGGGCCAACGTCCTGACTTTC. This encodes CASSWGQASGANVLTF. The complete variable domain, with remaining parts taken from reference TRBV7-3 and TRBJ2-6, reads GAGVSQTPSNKVTEKGKYVELRCDPISGHTALYWYRQSLGQGPEFLIYFQGTGAADDSGLPNDRFFAVRPEGSVSTLKIQRTERGDSAVYLCASSWGQASGANVLTFGAGSRLTVL.

The chain couples TRBV27 to TRBJ1-2; no clear D. There are 16 residues in the CDR3. Germline CDR1 is MNHEY and CDR2 is SMNVEV (reference sequence). V gave up 5 bases and J gave up 5 bases, with 21 bases separating them. CDR3 in DNA: TGTGCCAGCAGTCTCCACTCACCGCCTAGAGAATATGGCTACACCTTC. Protein product: CASSLHSPPREYGYTF.

The chain is built from TRBV2 and TRBJ2-5; TRBD2 matches at 7 bases. Unmatched junction bases numbered 9, after V lost 6 bases and J lost 2 bases. CDR1 and CDR2 (germline): SNHLY, FYNNEI. This CDR3 contains 15 residues. The CDR3 is CASSGLAGAQETQYF. In nucleotides, the CDR3 is TGTGCCAGCAGCGGATTAGCGGGTGCACAAGAGACCCAGTACTTC.

The chain links TRBV29-1 to TRBJ1-1; D is unclear. The CDR3 covers 14 residues. The germline gives CDR1 SQVTM, CDR2 ANQGSEA. Between the trimmed V and J ends, which lost 1 base and 2 bases, there was a span of 11 bases. The CDR3 protein is CSVEVGSVNTEAFF. DNA for the CDR3: TGCAGCGTTGAAGTAGGCAGCGTTAACACTGAAGCTTTCTTT.